The sequence of this T cell receptor beta chain was determined in a study of cytomegalovirus exposure and HLA in healthy donors. Notes on the study in general: Rare TCR sequences dominated, though some public TCRs recurred in many donors.

The donors were part of the validation cohort of 95 to 150 subjects. That cohort was separate from the first cohort, which comprised 700 or so subjects. Data came from immunoSEQ multiplex PCR; TCRdb stores just in-frame clones and leaves some out. Of 150,000 to 200,000 clones in the sample, approximately 81% were seen once. As to this clone: Its target is unknown.

Germline V gives CDR1 MDHEN, CDR2 SYDVKM. Between the trimmed V and J ends, which lost 7 bases and 4 bases, there was a span of 17 bases. CDR3 length: 14 amino acids. Input material: PBMCs. The clonotype comes from a man aged 18 to 30 in good health and CMV-seropositive. The V call is TRBV28, the J call TRBJ2-7; TRBD2 might be the D (6 bases). CDR3 sequence reads: CASIPGLGGYEQYF. CDR3 DNA sequence: TGTGCCAGCATCCCGGGCCTGGGAGGATACGAGCAGTACTTC.